Below, 24 T cell receptor beta chains from the same sample are listed, as sequenced in a study of cytomegalovirus exposure and HLA in healthy donors. Vbeta (60) and Jbeta (13) primers were used in the PCR. TCRdb keeps only in-frame clones here, not all; method: immunoSEQ multiplex PCR. The sample consists of some 130,000 clones, 75% to 80% of them appearing once. Sequenced input: PBMCs. The receptors shown here come from a man aged 30 to 45 in good health and CMV-seronegative.

The J gene is TRBJ2-1, the V gene TRBV5-4; TRBD2 agrees at 9 bases. Looked up from germline, CDR1 is SGHNT and CDR2 is YYREEE (reference sequence). The CDR3 loop spans 14 amino acids. J gave up 7 bases and V 7 bases, and 9 bases lay outside the gene matches. Written as DNA, the CDR3 is TGTGCCAGCGCTTATGGCGGGAGGGATAATGAGCAGTTCTTC. It translates to CASAYGGRDNEQFF.

The chain is built from TRBV25-1 and TRBJ2-7; 11 bases fit TRBD1. CDR1 is MGHDK, CDR2 SYGVNS, per germline. The CDR3 length is 15 residues. The junction had 3 bases not matched to a gene; V was cut back by 2 bases and J by 3 bases. The CDR3 is CASSEPGTGGYEQYF. Here the CDR3 DNA reads TGTGCCAGCAGTGAACCCGGGACAGGGGGCTACGAGCAGTACTTC.

The rearrangement uses TRBV28 and TRBJ1-1; D is unresolved. The ends were cut back, 3 bases at V and 4 bases at J, with 12 bases in the middle. From germline, CDR1 is MDHEN and CDR2 SYDVKM. This CDR3 spans 14 amino acids. CDR3 nucleotides: TGTGCCAGCAGTTTGGCTTCCCGGGGCACTGAAGCTTTCTTT. Amino acid sequence: CASSLASRGTEAFF.

The genes are TRBV5-1 and TRBJ2-7, with D perhaps TRBD1 (6 bases). This CDR3 is 15 amino acids long. V lost 1 base, J lost 2 bases, and 13 bases lay in between. CDR1 SGHRS and CDR2 YFSETQ come from the germline V gene. CDR3 loop: CASSLFTGHPYEQYF. In nucleotides, the CDR3 is TGCGCCAGCAGCTTGTTCACAGGGCATCCCTACGAGCAGTACTTC.

The chain couples TRBV6-6 to TRBJ1-5, with a possible D match to TRBD1 (5 bases). The CDR3 totals 15 residues. The V end lost 6 bases, the J end lost 5 bases, and 17 bases lay between the germline ends. CDR1 is MNHNY and CDR2 is SVGAGI in the germline V gene (reference sequence). The CDR3 reads CASSDLGRADQPQHF. The CDR3 coding sequence is TGTGCCAGCAGCGACCTGGGCAGGGCCGATCAGCCCCAGCATTTT.

This clone has a single count. V usage is TRBV5-1 and J usage is TRBJ2-7; 8 bases match TRBD2. CDR1 and CDR2 (germline): SGHRS, YFSETQ. The junction had 7 bases not matched to a gene; V was cut back by 2 bases and J by 3 bases. The length of the CDR3 is 15 residues. CDR3: CASSLQSGSVYEQYF. CDR3 nucleotides: TGCGCCAGCAGCTTACAGAGCGGGAGTGTCTACGAGCAGTACTTC.

V usage is TRBV5-1 and J usage is TRBJ2-3, with D uncertain. Germline V gene lookup returns CDR1 SGHRS and CDR2 YFSETQ. CDR3 size: 14 residues. Trimming took 0 bases from V and 2 from J, leaving 7 bases between them. CDR3 nucleotides: TGCGCCAGCAGCTTGGGCGACACCACAGATACGCAGTATTTT. This encodes CASSLGDTTDTQYF. The entire variable domain, with the rest obtained from reference TRBV5-1 and TRBJ2-3, is as follows: KAGVTQTPRYLIKTRGQQVTLSCSPISGHRSVSWYQQTPGQGLQFLFEYFSETQRNKGNFPGRFSGRQFSNSRSEMNVSTLELGDSALYLCASSLGDTTDTQYFGPGTRLTVL.

The chain employs TRBV6-1 and TRBJ2-7; tentative D call: TRBD1 (5 bases). The germline V and J ends were trimmed by 6 bases and 4 bases, with 13 bases remaining between them. Germline V lookup: CDR1 MNHNS, CDR2 SASEGT. CDR3 length: 13 amino acids. For the CDR3, the DNA is TGTGCCAGCAGCGCCCGGACACCGTACGAGCAGTACTTC. It translates to CASSARTPYEQYF.

The chain recombines TRBV29-1 with TRBJ2-7, with 9 bases fitting TRBD1. From germline, CDR1 is SQVTM and CDR2 ANQGSEA. This CDR3 contains 14 residues. After removal of 4 bases from V and 5 bases from J, the junction contained 9 bases not matched to a gene. The CDR3 DNA is TGCAGCGTTGGGACAGGGGATTCAGGCCACGAGCAGTACTTC. Its translation: CSVGTGDSGHEQYF.

This chain joins TRBV6-5 and TRBJ2-7, with D possibly being TRBD2 (5 bases). The V and J ends lost 2 bases and 7 bases respectively, with 15 bases between them. The CDR3 loop spans 14 amino acids. Germline lookup yields CDR1 MNHEY and CDR2 SVGAGI. The CDR3 coding sequence is TGTGCCAGCAGTTACGGACTGAGGGCAGGAGAGCAGTACTTC. It yields the protein CASSYGLRAGEQYF.

The V call is TRBV6-1, the J call TRBJ2-2; TRBD2 might be the D (6 bases). Germline values: CDR1 MNHNS, CDR2 SASEGT. The CDR3 consists of 15 residues. Trimming cost V 2 bases and J 6 bases, with 13 bases left between them. CDR3 protein: CASSEPSRRAGELFF. Here the CDR3 DNA reads TGTGCCAGCAGTGAACCCAGCAGGAGGGCCGGGGAGCTGTTTTTT.

This chain's CDR3 is CASSLAGWEKGADTQYF. The CDR3 DNA reads as TGCGCCAGCAGCTTGGCCGGGTGGGAGAAGGGGGCAGATACGCAGTATTTT. The chain links TRBV5-1 to TRBJ2-3; possibly TRBD1 for D (6 bases). Germline CDR1 SGHRS, CDR2 YFSETQ. Trimming removed 0 bases at V and 4 bases at J, with 18 bases between. The CDR3 sequence is 17 residues long.

V and J are TRBV27 and TRBJ2-1; TRBD1 is a possible D gene (5 bases). V dropped 2 bases and J dropped 3 bases, with 8 bases sitting between them. CDR3 length: 14 amino acids. Germline assignment: CDR1 MNHEY and CDR2 SMNVEV (reference sequence). CDR3 residues: CASSLGAYYNEQFF. The CDR3 DNA is TGTGCCAGCAGTTTAGGGGCGTACTACAATGAGCAGTTCTTC.

This clone was seen only once. J is TRBJ2-1 and V is TRBV5-1; 14 bases align to TRBD2. CDR1 is SGHRS, CDR2 YFSETQ, per germline. The CDR3 is 16 residues long. Trimming took 7 bases from V and 3 from J; bases not matched to a gene: 6. CDR3 sequence reads: CASQGLAGADYNEQFF. The CDR3 DNA is TGCGCCAGCCAGGGACTAGCGGGAGCGGACTACAATGAGCAGTTCTTC.

The DNA of the CDR3 is TGTGCCAGCAGCTTAGCGACAGGGGCCGAGCAGTACTTC. Its protein is CASSLATGAEQYF. The chain carries TRBV7-9 and TRBJ2-7; 8 positions agree with TRBD1. Germline V CDR1 and CDR2: SEHNR, FQNEAQ (reference sequence). The CDR3 covers 13 residues. V lost 0 bases to trimming and J lost 6 bases; unmatched junction nucleotides: 1. The full variable domain, in which reference TRBV7-9 and TRBJ2-7 provide the parts outside the CDR3, is DTGVSQNPRHKITKRGQNVTFRCDPISEHNRLYWYRQTLGQGPEFLTYFQNEAQLEKSRLLSDRFSAERPKGSFSTLEIQRTEQGDSAMYLCASSLATGAEQYFGPGTRLTVT.

This clone was counted only a few times. The rearrangement joins TRBV2 to TRBJ1-1; D gene ambiguous. The CDR3 runs to 14 residues. The V gene lost 1 base and the J gene lost 6 bases, with 12 bases spanning the gap. Germline CDR1 and CDR2: SNHLY and FYNNEI. CDR3 nucleotide sequence: TGTGCCAGCAGTGAAGATCCCGAGAGGGCTGAAGCTTTCTTT. This sequence encodes CASSEDPERAEAFF.

The rearrangement joins TRBV7-2 to TRBJ1-1; 9 positions match TRBD1. The CDR3 is 14 amino acids. V lost 5 bases, J lost 6 bases, and 7 bases stayed unmatched. Germline V gene sequence: CDR1 SGHTA, CDR2 FQGNSA. The CDR3 is CASSRRDRAAEAFF. The CDR3 DNA reads TGTGCCAGCAGCCGGCGGGACAGGGCTGCTGAAGCTTTCTTT.

CDR3 residues: CASSPTSGSGHEQFF. Here the CDR3 DNA reads TGTGCCAGCAGCCCAACTAGCGGGAGTGGACATGAGCAGTTCTTC. The rearrangement uses TRBV7-3 and TRBJ2-1; 11 positions match TRBD2. CDR1 is SGHTA and CDR2 is FQGTGA in the germline V gene. J was trimmed by 8 bases and V by 5 bases; bases with no gene match: 8. The CDR3 runs to 15 residues.

The CDR3 coding sequence is TGTGCCAGCAGCCCGGGGGGGAGCACAGATACGCAGTATTTT. Its translation is CASSPGGSTDTQYF. The chain employs TRBV7-3 and TRBJ2-3, with 8 bases that match TRBD2. CDR1 is SGHTA, CDR2 FQGTGA, per germline. CDR3 length: 14 residues. J gave up 0 bases and V 5 bases, and 1 base lay outside the gene matches.

The chain combines TRBV11-2 with TRBJ2-7; D is ambiguous. Germline V gene sequence: CDR1 SGHAT, CDR2 FQNNGV. The CDR3 contains 14 residues. Between the trimmed V and J ends, which lost 1 base and 4 bases, there was a span of 11 bases. DNA for the CDR3: TGTGCCAGCAGCTTAGCCCCCCTGGCATACGAGCAGTACTTC. Its protein product is CASSLAPLAYEQYF. Based on the CDR3 plus reference TRBV11-2 and TRBJ2-7, the full variable domain is EAGVAQSPRYKIIEKRQSVAFWCNPISGHATLYWYQQILGQGPKLLIQFQNNGVVDDSQLPKDRFSAERLKGVDSTLKIQPAKLEDSAVYLCASSLAPLAYEQYFGPGTRLTVT.

This clone was detected only once. The chain recombines TRBV7-2 with TRBJ2-7; TRBD2 matches 8 bases. The germline CDR1 and CDR2 sequences are SGHTA and FQGNSA. V lost 1 base and J lost 4; bases outside the gene matches: 3. The CDR3 consists of 14 residues. This chain's CDR3 is CASSLGGTSYEQYF. The CDR3, as DNA: TGTGCCAGCAGCTTAGGTGGGACTAGTTACGAGCAGTACTTC.

The chain recombines TRBV7-9 with TRBJ2-7, with D maybe TRBD1 (7 bases). Trimming pared 5 bases from V and 4 bases from J, leaving 18 bases between. CDR1 is SEHNR, CDR2 FQNEAQ, per germline (reference sequence). This CDR3 spans 15 amino acids. Here the CDR3 reads CASSGGLQGVYEQYF. CDR3 in DNA: TGTGCCAGCAGCGGGGGACTCCAGGGGGTTTACGAGCAGTACTTC.

This chain uses TRBV10-1 with TRBJ2-1; no clear D gene. The ends were cut back, 3 bases at V and 7 bases at J, with 4 bases in the middle. Germline V gives CDR1 WNHNN, CDR2 SYGVQD (reference sequence). The CDR3 loop spans 11 amino acids. CDR3 sequence reads: CASSDSNEQFF. CDR3 bases: TGCGCCAGCAGTGATAGTAATGAGCAGTTCTTC.

The count of this clone is one. The chain has TRBV7-9 and TRBJ2-3; 9 bases align to TRBD1. Germline CDR1 and CDR2: SEHNR and FQNEAQ (reference sequence). V lost 5 bases and J lost 3; bases outside the gene matches: 3. The CDR3 consists of 14 residues. CDR3 DNA sequence: TGTGCCAGCAGCCACAGGGGGCCGACAGATACGCAGTATTTT. It yields the protein CASSHRGPTDTQYF.